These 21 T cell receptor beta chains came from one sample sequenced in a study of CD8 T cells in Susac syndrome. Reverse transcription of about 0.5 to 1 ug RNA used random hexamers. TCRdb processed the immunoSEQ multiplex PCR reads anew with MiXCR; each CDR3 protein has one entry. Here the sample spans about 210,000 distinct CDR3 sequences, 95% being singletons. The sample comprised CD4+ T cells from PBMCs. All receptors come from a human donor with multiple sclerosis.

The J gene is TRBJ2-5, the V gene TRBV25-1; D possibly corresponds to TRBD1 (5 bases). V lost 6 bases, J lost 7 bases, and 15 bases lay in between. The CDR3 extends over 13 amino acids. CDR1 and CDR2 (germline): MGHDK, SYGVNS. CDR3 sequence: CASRGLQKGTQYF. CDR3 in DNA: TGTGCCAGCAGGGGGCTACAGAAAGGGACCCAGTACTTC.

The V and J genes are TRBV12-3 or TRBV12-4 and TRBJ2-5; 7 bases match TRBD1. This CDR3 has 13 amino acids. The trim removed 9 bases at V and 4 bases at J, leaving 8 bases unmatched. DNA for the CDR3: TGTGCCAGTCGACGAGGGGGCGCAGAGACCCAGTACTTC. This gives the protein CASRRGGAETQYF.

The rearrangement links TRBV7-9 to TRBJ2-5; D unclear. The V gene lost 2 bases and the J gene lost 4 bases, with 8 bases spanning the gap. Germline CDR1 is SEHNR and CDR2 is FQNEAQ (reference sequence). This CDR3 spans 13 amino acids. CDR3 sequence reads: CASSLIGPETQYF. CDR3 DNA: TGTGCCAGCAGCTTAATAGGGCCAGAGACCCAGTACTTC.

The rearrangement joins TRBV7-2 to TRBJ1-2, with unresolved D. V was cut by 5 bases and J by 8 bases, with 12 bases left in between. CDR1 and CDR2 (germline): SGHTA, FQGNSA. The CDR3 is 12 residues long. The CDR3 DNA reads TGTGCCAGCAGCACTCGACCACAGGGCTACACCTTC. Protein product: CASSTRPQGYTF.

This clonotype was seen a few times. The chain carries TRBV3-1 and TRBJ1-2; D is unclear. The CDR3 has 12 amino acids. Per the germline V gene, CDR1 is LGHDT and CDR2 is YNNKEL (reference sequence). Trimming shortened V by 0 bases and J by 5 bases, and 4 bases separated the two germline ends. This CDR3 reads CASSQEGYGYTF. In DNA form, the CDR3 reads TGTGCCAGCAGCCAAGAGGGTTATGGCTACACCTTC.

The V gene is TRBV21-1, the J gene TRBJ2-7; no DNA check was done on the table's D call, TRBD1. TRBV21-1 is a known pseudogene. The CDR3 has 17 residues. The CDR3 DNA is TGTGCCAGCAGCACTTCGACAGGGGACGCGTCCTCCTACGAGCAGTACTTC. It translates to CASSTSTGDASSYEQYF.

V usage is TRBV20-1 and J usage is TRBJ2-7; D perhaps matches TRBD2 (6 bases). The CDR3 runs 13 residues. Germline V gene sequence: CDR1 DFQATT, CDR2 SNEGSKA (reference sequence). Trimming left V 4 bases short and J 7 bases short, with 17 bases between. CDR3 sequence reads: CSAKARSGGEQYF. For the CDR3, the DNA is TGCAGTGCTAAGGCTCGGAGTGGGGGGGAGCAGTACTTC.

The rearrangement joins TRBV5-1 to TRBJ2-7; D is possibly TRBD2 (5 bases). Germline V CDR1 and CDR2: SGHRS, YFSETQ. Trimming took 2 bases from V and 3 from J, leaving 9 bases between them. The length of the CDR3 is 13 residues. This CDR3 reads CASSFGERYEQYF. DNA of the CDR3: TGCGCCAGCAGCTTCGGGGAGCGCTACGAGCAGTACTTC.

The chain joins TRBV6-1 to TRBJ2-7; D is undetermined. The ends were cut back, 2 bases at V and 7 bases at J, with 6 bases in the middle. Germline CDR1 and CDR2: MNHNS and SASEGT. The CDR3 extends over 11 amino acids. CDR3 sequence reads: CASSEILEQYF. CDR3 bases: TGTGCCAGCAGTGAAATTTTGGAGCAGTACTTC.

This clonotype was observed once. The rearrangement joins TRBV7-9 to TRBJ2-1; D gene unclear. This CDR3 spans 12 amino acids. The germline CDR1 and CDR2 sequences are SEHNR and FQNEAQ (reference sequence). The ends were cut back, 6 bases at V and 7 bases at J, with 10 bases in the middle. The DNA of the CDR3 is TGTGCCAGCAGAGTGGGCTTTAATGAGCAGTTCTTC. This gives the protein CASRVGFNEQFF. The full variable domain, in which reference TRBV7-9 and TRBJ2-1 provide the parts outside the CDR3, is DTGVSQNPRHKITKRGQNVTFRCDPISEHNRLYWYRQTLGQGPEFLTYFQNEAQLEKSRLLSDRFSAERPKGSFSTLEIQRTEQGDSAMYLCASRVGFNEQFFGPGTRLTVL.

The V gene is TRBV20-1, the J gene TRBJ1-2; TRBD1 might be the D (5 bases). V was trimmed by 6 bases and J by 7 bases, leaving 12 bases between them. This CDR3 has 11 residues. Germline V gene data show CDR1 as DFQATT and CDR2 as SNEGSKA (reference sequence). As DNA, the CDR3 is TGCAGTGCGCTAGGGGTAGTTGGCTACACCTTC. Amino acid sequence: CSALGVVGYTF.

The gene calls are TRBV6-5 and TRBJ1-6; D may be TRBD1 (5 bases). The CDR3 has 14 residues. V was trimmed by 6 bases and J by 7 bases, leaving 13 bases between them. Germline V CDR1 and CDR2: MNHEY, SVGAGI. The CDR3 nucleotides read TGTGCCAGCAGCAACCAGGGTGGAAATTCACCCCTCCACTTT. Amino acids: CASSNQGGNSPLHF.

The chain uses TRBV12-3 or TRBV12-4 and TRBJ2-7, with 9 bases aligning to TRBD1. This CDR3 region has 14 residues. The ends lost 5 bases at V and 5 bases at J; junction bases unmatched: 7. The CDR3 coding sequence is TGTGCCAGCAGTCGGACAGGGGACGGAAACGAGCAGTACTTC. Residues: CASSRTGDGNEQYF.

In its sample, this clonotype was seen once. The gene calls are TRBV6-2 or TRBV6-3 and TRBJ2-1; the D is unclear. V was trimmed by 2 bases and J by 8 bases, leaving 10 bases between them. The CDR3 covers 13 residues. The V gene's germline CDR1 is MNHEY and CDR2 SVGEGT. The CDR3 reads CASSYGNPDEQFF. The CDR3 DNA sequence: TGTGCCAGCAGTTACGGCAATCCCGATGAGCAGTTCTTC.

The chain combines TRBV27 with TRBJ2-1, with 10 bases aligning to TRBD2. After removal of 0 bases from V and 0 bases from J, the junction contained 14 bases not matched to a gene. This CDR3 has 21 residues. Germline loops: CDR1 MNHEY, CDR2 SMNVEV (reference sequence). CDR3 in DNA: TGTGCCAGCAGTTTATCGCACCCTAGCGGGAGTCTTGGGAGCTCCTACAATGAGCAGTTCTTC. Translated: CASSLSHPSGSLGSSYNEQFF.

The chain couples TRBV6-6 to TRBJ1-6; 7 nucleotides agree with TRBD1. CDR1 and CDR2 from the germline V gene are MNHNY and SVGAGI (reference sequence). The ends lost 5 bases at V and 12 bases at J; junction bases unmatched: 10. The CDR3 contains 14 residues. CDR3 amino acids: CASSGTGAVGPLHF. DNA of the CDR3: TGTGCCAGCAGTGGAACAGGGGCGGTCGGACCCCTCCACTTT.

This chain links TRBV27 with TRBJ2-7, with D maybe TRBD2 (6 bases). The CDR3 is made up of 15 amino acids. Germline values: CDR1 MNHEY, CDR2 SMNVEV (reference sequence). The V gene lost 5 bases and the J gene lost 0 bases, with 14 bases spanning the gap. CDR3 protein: CASSLGTFSSYEQYF. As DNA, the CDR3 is TGTGCCAGCAGTCTTGGGACTTTCAGCTCCTACGAGCAGTACTTC.

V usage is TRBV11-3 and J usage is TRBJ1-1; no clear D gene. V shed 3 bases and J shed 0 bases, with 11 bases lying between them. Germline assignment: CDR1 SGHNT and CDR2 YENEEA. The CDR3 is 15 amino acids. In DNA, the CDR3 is TGTGCCAGCAGCTTTACGGGTCACTTGAACACTGAAGCTTTCTTT. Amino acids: CASSFTGHLNTEAFF.

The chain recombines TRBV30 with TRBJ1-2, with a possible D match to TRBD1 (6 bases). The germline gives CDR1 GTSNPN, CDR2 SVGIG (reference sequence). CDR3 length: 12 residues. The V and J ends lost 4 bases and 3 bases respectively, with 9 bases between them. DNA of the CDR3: TGTGCCTGGACAGGGGAAGACTATGGCTACACCTTC. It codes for CAWTGEDYGYTF.

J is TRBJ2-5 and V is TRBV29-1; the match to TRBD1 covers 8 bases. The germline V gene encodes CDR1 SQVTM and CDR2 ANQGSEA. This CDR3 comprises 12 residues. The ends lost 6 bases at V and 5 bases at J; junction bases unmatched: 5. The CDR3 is CSVLTGVETQYF. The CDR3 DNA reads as TGCAGCGTACTGACAGGGGTCGAGACCCAGTACTTC.

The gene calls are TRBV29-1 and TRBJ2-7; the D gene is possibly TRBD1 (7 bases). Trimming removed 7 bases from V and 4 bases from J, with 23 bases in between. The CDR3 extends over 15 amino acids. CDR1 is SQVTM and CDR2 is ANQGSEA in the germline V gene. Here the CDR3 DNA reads TGCAGCGCCCGGGACCGATCAGGGGGACTGTACGAGCAGTACTTC. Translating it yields CSARDRSGGLYEQYF.